This entry lists 15 T cell receptor beta chains sequenced from one sample in a study of blood T cell repertoires in COVID-19. Only in-frame clones appear in the TCRdb table, and some are missing; sequencing was by immunoSEQ multiplex PCR. The top ten hold just under 25% of the sample, which has fewer than 60,000 clones, about 82% seen once. The sequenced sample was peripheral blood. The source of these receptors is a woman of 80 years or more with acute or convalescent COVID-19.

The gene calls are TRBV9 and TRBJ2-7; the match to TRBD2 covers 11 bases. Germline V lookup: CDR1 SGDLS, CDR2 YYNGEE. V lost 4 bases to trimming and J lost 3 bases; unmatched junction nucleotides: 6. The CDR3 has 15 amino acids. In DNA, the CDR3 is TGTGCCAGCAGCCCATTGGGGACTAGCGGCTACGAGCAGTACTTC. As protein: CASSPLGTSGYEQYF.

This clone was seen a handful of times. This chain joins TRBV19 and TRBJ2-1, with 10 bases aligning to TRBD2. Losses at the gene ends were 3 bases for V and 10 bases for J; bases not matched to a gene: 12. CDR3 length: 16 residues. Germline lookup yields CDR1 LNHDA and CDR2 SQIVND (reference sequence). CDR3 DNA sequence: TGTGCCAGTAGTATTGGCGGAGCGGGAGGGCCATTGGAGCAGTTCTTC. Protein product: CASSIGGAGGPLEQFF.

The chain has TRBV5-5 and TRBJ2-3, with TRBD1 matching over 7 bases. Germline V gene lookup returns CDR1 SGHKS and CDR2 YYEKEE (reference sequence). The CDR3 length is 14 residues. After removal of 4 bases from V and 2 bases from J, the junction contained 4 bases not matched to a gene. The CDR3 sequence is CASSTGQPTDTQYF. The CDR3 bases are TGTGCCAGCAGCACGGGACAGCCCACAGATACGCAGTATTTT.

The chain is built from TRBV3-1 (or the pseudogene TRBV3-2) and TRBJ2-2; the match to TRBD1 covers 8 bases. The V gene's germline CDR1 is LGHDT and CDR2 YNNKEL (reference sequence). J gave up 6 bases and V 3 bases, and 6 bases lay outside the gene matches. CDR3 size: 15 residues. In nucleotides, the CDR3 is TGTGCCAGCAGCCAGGAGACAGGGGTCGCCGGGGAGCTGTTTTTT. Residues: CASSQETGVAGELFF.

V gene TRBV7-3 combines with J gene TRBJ1-2; TRBD1 matches 9 bases. CDR1 and CDR2 from the germline V gene are SGHTA and FQGTGA. Trimming took 3 bases from V and 4 from J; bases not matched to a gene: 0. This CDR3 region has 13 residues. The CDR3, as DNA: TGTGCCAGCAGCTTGGGACAGGGCTATGGCTACACCTTC. Its translation: CASSLGQGYGYTF.

The rearrangement uses TRBV3-1 (or the pseudogene TRBV3-2) and TRBJ2-3; TRBD2 matches at 9 bases. Germline V gene lookup returns CDR1 LGHDT and CDR2 YNNKEL (reference sequence). J gave up 6 bases and V 1 base, and 5 bases lay outside the gene matches. This CDR3 is built from 15 residues. CDR3 sequence: CASSQGTSEGDTQYF. CDR3 DNA: TGTGCCAGCAGCCAAGGGACTAGCGAAGGGGATACGCAGTATTTT.

Only one count was recorded for this clone. This rearrangement joins TRBV7-9 to TRBJ2-7, with a tentative D call TRBD2 (6 bases). The CDR3 sequence is 14 residues long. V lost 3 bases to trimming and J lost 5 bases, with 14 bases between them. Germline values: CDR1 SEHNR, CDR2 FQNEAQ (reference sequence). CDR3 coding DNA: TGTGCCAGCAGCTTGGGCGGGACCGGCCACGAGCAGTACTTC. Amino acid sequence: CASSLGGTGHEQYF. Filled out from reference TRBV7-9 and TRBJ2-7, the complete variable domain reads DTGVSQNPRHKITKRGQNVTFRCDPISEHNRLYWYRQTLGQGPEFLTYFQNEAQLEKSRLLSDRFSAERPKGSFSTLEIQRTEQGDSAMYLCASSLGGTGHEQYFGPGTRLTVT.

The rearrangement joins TRBV6-1 to TRBJ2-2; D might be TRBD1 (6 bases). V was cut by 3 bases and J by 1 base, with 9 bases left in between. CDR3 length: 15 residues. Germline V gene sequence: CDR1 MNHNS, CDR2 SASEGT. The CDR3 sequence is CASSDRTVNTGELFF. CDR3 in DNA: TGTGCCAGCAGTGATAGGACAGTGAACACCGGGGAGCTGTTTTTT.

The V gene is TRBV3-1 (or the pseudogene TRBV3-2), the J gene TRBJ2-5; D might be TRBD2 (6 bases). The germline V gene encodes CDR1 LGHDT and CDR2 YNNKEL (reference sequence). The CDR3 loop spans 16 amino acids. Trimming left V 1 base short and J 5 bases short, with 17 bases between. CDR3 region: CASSQVGGFTTETQYF. CDR3 coding DNA: TGTGCCAGCAGCCAAGTTGGGGGGTTCACGACGGAGACCCAGTACTTC.

The count of this clone is one. The chain links TRBV9 to TRBJ2-2, with TRBD1 identical over 8 bases. Germline V gene lookup returns CDR1 SGDLS and CDR2 YYNGEE. Losses at the gene ends were 7 bases for V and 1 base for J; bases not matched to a gene: 6. The CDR3 extends over 15 amino acids. CDR3 protein: CASSPGTGNTGELFF. The CDR3 DNA is TGTGCCAGCTCCCCCGGGACAGGGAACACCGGGGAGCTGTTTTTT. The full variable domain, rest sourced from reference TRBV9 and TRBJ2-2, is DSGVTQTPKHLITATGQRVTLRCSPRSGDLSVYWYQQSLDQGLQFLIQYYNGEERAKGNILERFSAQQFPDLHSELNLSSLELGDSALYFCASSPGTGNTGELFFGEGSRLTVL.

CDR3 nucleotides: TGTGCCAGCAGTTGGGACATCTACACTGAAGCTTTCTTT. Translation: CASSWDIYTEAFF. The chain carries TRBV6-5 and TRBJ1-1; D possibly corresponds to TRBD1 (6 bases). The V gene's germline CDR1 is MNHEY and CDR2 SVGAGI. V shed 4 bases and J shed 3 bases, with 9 bases lying between them. The CDR3 has 13 residues.

This clone came up once. This sequence joins TRBV5-1 and TRBJ1-1, with D tentatively TRBD1 (6 bases). This CDR3 contains 14 residues. Germline V CDR1 and CDR2: SGHRS, YFSETQ. The V end lost 1 base, the J end lost 5 bases, and 12 bases lay between the germline ends. Here the CDR3 reads CASSLMERGTEAFF. The DNA for the CDR3 is TGCGCCAGCAGCTTGATGGAGAGGGGGACTGAAGCTTTCTTT.

DNA of the CDR3: TGCAGCGTTGGGGCTAGCGGGACGGAGCAGTTCTTC. Its protein is CSVGASGTEQFF. The chain recombines TRBV29-1 with TRBJ2-1, with 9 nucleotides matching TRBD2. CDR3 length equals 12 residues. The ends lost 4 bases at V and 10 bases at J; junction bases unmatched: 5. CDR1 and CDR2 from the germline V gene are SQVTM and ANQGSEA.

This rearrangement joins TRBV7-8 to TRBJ2-1; the match to TRBD2 covers 7 bases. Germline V CDR1 and CDR2: SGHVS, FQNEAQ. The CDR3 has 17 residues. V dropped 1 base and J dropped 10; count of bases not matched to a gene: 16. The CDR3 DNA is TGTGCCAGCAGCTTAGTCGGAGTGGGGTTACCCGGGGGGGAGCAGTTCTTC. This gives the protein CASSLVGVGLPGGEQFF.

V usage is TRBV9 and J usage is TRBJ1-2; D might be TRBD1 (6 bases). Trimming left V 0 bases short and J 8 bases short, with 14 bases between. CDR1 SGDLS and CDR2 YYNGEE come from the germline V gene. The CDR3 is 14 amino acids. DNA for the CDR3: TGTGCCAGCAGCGTAGACCCAGGGGACGGAGGCTACACCTTC. This encodes CASSVDPGDGGYTF.